The TCR beta chain described here comes from a study of OX40 agonist ivuxolimab in advanced cancers. Turning to this clone: No antigen is known for it.

Produced via immunoSEQ multiplex PCR; TCRdb's table is partial and in-frame only. The table has 79,000 or so clones, roughly 85% seen once; the top ten hold approximately 0.65%. Findings of the study overall: Certain nonresponders additionally had low normalized T-cell clonal expansion. The average count of expanded clones was higher among CD8+ T cells than among CD4+.

The CDR3 has 14 amino acids. V was shortened by 1 base and J by 1 base, with 5 bases between the two germline ends. The germline gives CDR1 SGHTA, CDR2 FQGNSA. This receptor was identified in an adult with an advanced solid tumor such as melanoma, head and neck, liver or kidney cancer. The V call is TRBV7-2, the J call TRBJ1-3; no firm D call. This specimen consisted of CD4+ or CD8+ T cells sorted from blood, obtained in a trial of the OX40 agonist ivuxolimab. CDR3 amino acids: CASSLVVSGNTIYF. CDR3 nucleotide sequence: TGTGCCAGCAGCTTAGTGGTTTCTGGAAACACCATATATTTT.